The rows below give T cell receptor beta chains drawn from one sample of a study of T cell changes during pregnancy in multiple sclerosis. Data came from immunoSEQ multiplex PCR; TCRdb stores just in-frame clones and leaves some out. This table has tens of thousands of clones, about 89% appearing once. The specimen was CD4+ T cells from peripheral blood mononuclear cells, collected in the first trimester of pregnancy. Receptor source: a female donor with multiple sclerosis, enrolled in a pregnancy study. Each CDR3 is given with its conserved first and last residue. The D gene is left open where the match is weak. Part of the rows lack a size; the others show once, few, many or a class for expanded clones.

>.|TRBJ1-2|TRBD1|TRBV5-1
CASSRKTGGNYGYTF
TGCGCCAGCAGCCGAAAGACAGGGGGAAACTATGGCTACACCTTC
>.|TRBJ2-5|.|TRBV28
CASRRAGSAETQYF
TGTGCCAGCAGAAGGGCAGGGTCAGCAGAGACCCAGTACTTC
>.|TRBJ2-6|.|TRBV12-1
CASSPQVTATREGGANVLTF
TGTGCCAGCAGTCCTCAAGTGACGGCAACCAGGGAGGGAGGGGCCAACGTCCTGACTTTC
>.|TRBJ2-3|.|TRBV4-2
CASSPIAGTDTQYF
TGTGCCAGCAGCCCTATAGCGGGCACAGATACGCAGTATTTT
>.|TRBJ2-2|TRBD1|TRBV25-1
CASSTPGTGAGELFF
TGTGCCAGCAGTACCCCCGGGACAGGGGCCGGGGAGCTGTTTTTT
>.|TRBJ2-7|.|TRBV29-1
CSVRGSGQQYF
TGCAGCGTTCGGGGTTCTGGGCAGCAGTACTTC
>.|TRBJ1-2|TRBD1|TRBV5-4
CASSPDRDYGYTF
TGTGCCAGCAGCCCCGACAGGGACTATGGCTACACCTTC
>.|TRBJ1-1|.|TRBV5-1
CASSPLSNTKAFF
TGCGCCAGCAGCCCGCTAAGTAACACTAAAGCTTTCTTT
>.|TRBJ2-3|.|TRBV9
CASSVGIGAGTDTQYF
TGTGCCAGCAGCGTAGGCATAGGGGCGGGCACAGATACGCAGTATTTT
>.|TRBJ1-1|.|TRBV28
CASSSGGSEAFF
TGTGCCAGCAGTTCCGGGGGGAGTGAAGCTTTCTTT
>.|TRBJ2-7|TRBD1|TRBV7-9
CASSTTGTGYEQYF
TGTGCCAGCAGCACCACCGGGACAGGCTACGAGCAGTACTTC
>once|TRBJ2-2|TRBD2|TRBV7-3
CASSLAGGVTGELFF
TGTGCCAGCAGCCTAGCGGGAGGTGTCACCGGGGAGCTGTTTTTT
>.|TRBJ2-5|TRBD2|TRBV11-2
CASSLGRGSQETQYF
TGTGCCAGCAGCCTAGGCCGCGGGAGCCAAGAGACCCAGTACTTC
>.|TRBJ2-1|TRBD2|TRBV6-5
CASSYSRGLADNEQFF
TGTGCCAGCAGTTACTCACGAGGACTAGCGGACAATGAGCAGTTCTTC
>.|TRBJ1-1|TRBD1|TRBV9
CASSKGTGVVDTEAFF
TGTGCCAGCAGCAAAGGGACAGGGGTGGTCGACACTGAAGCTTTCTTT
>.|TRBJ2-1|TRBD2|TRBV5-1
CASRITTSEYNEQFF
TGCGCCAGCAGGATTACGACTAGCGAGTACAATGAGCAGTTCTTC
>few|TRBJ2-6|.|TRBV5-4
CASSTQGRPYSGANVLTF
TGTGCCAGCAGCACGCAGGGGCGCCCCTACTCTGGGGCCAACGTCCTGACTTTC
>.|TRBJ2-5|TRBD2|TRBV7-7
CASSLRSSGVETQYF
TGTGCTAGCAGCTTACGGTCTAGCGGGGTAGAGACCCAGTACTTC
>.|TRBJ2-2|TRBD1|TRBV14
CASQGAVNTGELFF
TGTGCCAGTCAGGGGGCAGTGAACACCGGGGAGCTGTTTTTT
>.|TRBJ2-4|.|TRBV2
CASIKELGKNIQYF
TGTGCCAGCATCAAGGAGTTGGGCAAAAACATTCAGTACTTC
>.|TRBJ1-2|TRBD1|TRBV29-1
CSVTPLGQGLNYGYTF
TGCAGCGTTACACCCCTCGGACAGGGACTAAACTATGGCTACACCTTC
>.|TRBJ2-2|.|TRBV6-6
CASSYSGQAINGELFF
TGTGCCAGCAGTTACTCGGGACAAGCGATTAATGGGGAGCTGTTTTTT
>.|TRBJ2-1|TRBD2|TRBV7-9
CASSSRLAGGINYNEQFF
TGTGCCAGCAGCTCCCGCCTAGCGGGAGGAATAAACTACAATGAGCAGTTCTTC
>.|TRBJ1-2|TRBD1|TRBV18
CASSPAGQANYGYTF
TGTGCCAGCTCACCGGCGGGACAGGCTAACTATGGCTACACCTTC
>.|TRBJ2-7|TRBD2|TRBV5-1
CASSLVASGIPYEQYF
TGCGCCAGCAGCTTGGTGGCTAGCGGGATACCCTACGAGCAGTACTTC
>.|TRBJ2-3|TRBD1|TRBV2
CASSRDRVTDTQYF
TGTGCCAGCAGTCGGGACAGGGTTACAGATACGCAGTATTTT
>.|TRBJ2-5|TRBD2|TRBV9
CASSVGGIAGVGQETQYF
TGTGCCAGCAGCGTAGGAGGGATAGCGGGAGTGGGCCAAGAGACCCAGTACTTC
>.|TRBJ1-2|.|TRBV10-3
CAISDSDKNYGYTF
TGTGCCATCAGTGACTCGGACAAAAACTATGGCTACACCTTC
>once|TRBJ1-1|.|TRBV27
CASSWTAKNTEAFF
TGTGCCAGCAGTTGGACAGCCAAGAACACTGAAGCTTTCTTT
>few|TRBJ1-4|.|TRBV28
CASSGRRVTNEKLFF
TGTGCCAGCAGTGGTCGCAGGGTGACTAATGAAAAACTGTTTTTT
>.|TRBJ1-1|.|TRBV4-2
CASSQVSLDVQRAEAFF
TGTGCCAGCAGCCAAGTCTCCCTCGACGTGCAGCGCGCTGAAGCTTTCTTT
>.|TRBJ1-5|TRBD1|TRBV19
CASSISRGQGAGQPQHF
TGTGCCAGTAGTATTTCTAGGGGACAGGGGGCCGGTCAGCCCCAGCATTTT
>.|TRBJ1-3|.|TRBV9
CASSVGLGNTIYF
TGTGCCAGCAGCGTAGGACTCGGAAACACCATATATTTT
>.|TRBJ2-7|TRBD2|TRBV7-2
CASSRAGGEGHEQYF
TGTGCCAGCAGTCGGGCGGGGGGAGAGGGCCACGAGCAGTACTTC
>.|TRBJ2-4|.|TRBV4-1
CASSQEDGQSNIQYF
TGCGCCAGCAGCCAAGAAGACGGACAGTCGAACATTCAGTACTTC
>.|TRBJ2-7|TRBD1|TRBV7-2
CASSLDRGSYEQYF
TGTGCCAGCAGCTTAGACAGGGGATCCTACGAGCAGTACTTC
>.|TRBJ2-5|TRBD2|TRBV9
CASSPTSGSPETQYF
TGTGCCAGCAGCCCTACTAGCGGTTCACCGGAGACCCAGTACTTC
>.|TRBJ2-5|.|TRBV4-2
CASSQNRLVEETQYF
TGTGCCAGCAGCCAGAATAGACTAGTCGAGGAGACCCAGTACTTC
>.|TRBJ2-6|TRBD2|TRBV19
CASSYGGFSSGANVLTF
TGTGCCAGTAGTTACGGGGGGTTCAGCTCTGGGGCCAACGTCCTGACTTTC
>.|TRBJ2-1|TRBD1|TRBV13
CASSLGLPGQGGNEQFF
TGTGCCAGCAGCTTAGGGCTACCGGGACAGGGGGGCAATGAGCAGTTCTTC